Listed below are T cell receptor beta chains from one sample, sequenced in a study of graft-versus-host responses after intestinal transplantation. Sequencing used immunoSEQ multiplex PCR; TCRdb keeps in-frame clones, though not all of them. In the table there are fewer than 110,000 clones, roughly 87% of which are singletons. Their target antigens are unknown. The sequenced sample was unstimulated CD4+ T cells sorted from spleen or lymph node cells, obtained before transplant. The receptors were sampled from a human donor who was the organ donor for an intestinal transplant. The conserved cysteine and the conserved F or W are not part of the CDR3 here. Size is stated for part of the rows, as once, few or many counts, or as a class when the clone is expanded.

clone_size v_call cdr3_aa
. TRBV4-1 ASSQEKTGGTEAF
. TRBV28 ASSPYHFDGGRNQETQY
once TRBV7-2 ASSSQGVYTGELF
. TRBV6-1 ASSDPWEQY
. TRBV15 ATSRDTNYGYT
. TRBV11-2 ASSSSGRAYNEQF
few TRBV7-2 ASSPGWGGQNIQY
. TRBV10-2 ASRRETRTGELF
. TRBV18 ASSREETQY
. TRBV2 ASSVAGGRGYT
. TRBV15 ATSARGDTEAF
once TRBV9 ASSVDVLAGGYNEQF
. TRBV29-1 SVVTGARETQY
. TRBV5-1 ASSLGLLAGGEDTQY
. TRBV5-1 ASSKGLAGTDTQY
few TRBV6-1 ASSEWGQGANGYT
. TRBV6-5 ASSATYEQY
. TRBV11-2 ASSLDRGIEQY
. TRBV6-6 ASSLQGKSGNTIY
. TRBV6-4 ASRPAPGGIYEQY
few TRBV6-5 ASSTGLAADTQY
. TRBV7-2 ASSLYFPTSGVPGELF
. TRBV7-3 ASSLDSEQY
. TRBV28 ASSSAGGPVYEQY
. TRBV29-1 SVRPSFYEQY
. TRBV7-6 ASSSGLAATYEQY
once TRBV28 ATLSGQLYNEQF
. TRBV7-9 ASSRLPRTGTQY
. TRBV2 ASSELRGGETQY
. TRBV5-1 ASSLTSGGNEQF
. TRBV30 AWRGNTEAF
once TRBV11-3 ASSRGGPHNEQF
. TRBV5-6 ASSSTDSGNTIY
. TRBV6-1 ASSAHSNQPQH
. TRBV19 ASSRQFSSGNTIY
. TRBV5-5 ASSNTDTQY
. TRBV6-6 ASRAGLAGVNEQF
few TRBV4-1 ASSQPGTGLYGYT
. TRBV6-6 ASSSQGPQPQH
. TRBV27 ASRRGLQGLTYEQY
. TRBV11-2 ASSSRARGDYGYT
. TRBV4-1 ASSQGGGLNTEAF
. TRBV5-6 ASSPAGGKDTQY
. TRBV6-5 ASRRRQGNTEAF